Shown below are 30 T cell receptor beta chains from a single sample sequenced in a study of T cells after yellow fever vaccination (dated by TCRdb to the late 2010s). Reading the label with the study, this specimen's treatment or condition is: live attenuated yellow fever vaccine strain. Library generation was performed with 5' RACE. The sequencer listed for this sample is Illumina NovaSeq 6000. The public reads were quality trimmed at Q25 with fastp and then assembled into clones with MiXCR by TCRdb, keeping productive beta chains. Rows are unified per CDR3 protein, each entry keeping the most common DNA and genes. Present in this sample are 250,000 to 400,000 distinct CDR3 sequences, approximately 4% of which were seen just once. The ten largest clones add up to roughly 21% of the sample. Sequenced material: PBMCs, taken 15 days after the yellow fever booster vaccination. The source of these receptors is a man between 18 and 35 years old who received the YFV17D yellow fever vaccine.

This clonotype occurred many times. The chain is built from TRBV29-1 and TRBJ2-5; D ambiguous. This CDR3 contains 12 residues. V was pared by 6 bases and J by 5 bases, with 13 bases between. Per germline, CDR1 SQVTM and CDR2 ANQGSEA. This chain's CDR3 is CSVPWADETQYF. The CDR3 DNA reads TGCAGCGTGCCTTGGGCGGATGAGACCCAGTACTTC.

This clonotype was observed a handful of times. This chain uses TRBV7-3 with TRBJ1-1; a weak D match, TRBD1 (6 bases). This CDR3 contains 14 residues. Germline V gene data show CDR1 as SGHTA and CDR2 as FQGTGA. Trimming cost V 5 bases and J 4 bases, with 14 bases left between them. CDR3 sequence reads: CASSAGQLGTEAFF. The CDR3 coding sequence is TGTGCCAGCAGCGCCGGACAGTTGGGCACTGAAGCTTTCTTT.

The chain carries TRBV20-1 and TRBJ2-7; D perhaps matches TRBD1 (5 bases). V was pared by 0 bases and J by 0 bases, with 9 bases between. CDR1 and CDR2 from the germline V gene are DFQATT and SNEGSKA (reference sequence). The CDR3 runs 14 residues. The CDR3, as DNA: TGCAGTGCTAGAGATGCAGGGCCCTCCTACGAGCAGTACTTC. This translates into CSARDAGPSYEQYF.

This clonotype has ten or more counts. V is TRBV20-1 and J is TRBJ2-3; D is tentatively TRBD1 or TRBD2 (5 bases each). Trimming cost V 5 bases and J 10 bases, with 13 bases left between them. Looked up from germline, CDR1 is DFQATT and CDR2 is SNEGSKA (reference sequence). The length of the CDR3 is 11 residues. CDR3: CSAHPGLAQYF. As DNA, the CDR3 is TGCAGTGCTCATCCGGGGCTCGCGCAGTATTTT.

This clonotype was counted a few times. The chain has TRBV4-1 and TRBJ2-5; D perhaps matches TRBD2 (5 bases). Trimming took 1 base from V and 2 from J, leaving 11 bases between them. The CDR3 runs to 15 residues. CDR1 MGHRA and CDR2 YSYEKL come from the germline V gene. CDR3 sequence (DNA): TGCGCCAGCAGCCAAGTTACTCGGGGACAAGAGACCCAGTACTTC. Amino acid sequence: CASSQVTRGQETQYF.

Ten or more counts support this clonotype. The chain recombines TRBV5-1 with TRBJ2-5; 7 bases map to TRBD2. Germline trimming cut 6 bases from V and 3 bases from J; bases unmatched to any gene: 8. CDR3 length: 14 residues. Germline V gene data show CDR1 as SGHRS and CDR2 as YFSETQ. Here the CDR3 DNA reads TGCGCCAGCAACCCTTGGGGGACTAAAGAGACCCAGTACTTC. The encoded protein is CASNPWGTKETQYF.

At least ten counts were recorded for this clonotype. This chain joins TRBV27 and TRBJ2-2; 7 nucleotides agree with TRBD2. From germline, CDR1 is MNHEY and CDR2 SMNVEV (reference sequence). The CDR3 loop spans 12 amino acids. V lost 4 bases, J lost 13 bases, and 6 bases stayed unmatched. In DNA form, the CDR3 reads TGTGCCAGCAGTTACGGGGGGTCGGGGCTGTTTTTT. This codes for CASSYGGSGLFF.

This clonotype was seen a few times. The chain uses TRBV29-1 and TRBJ2-5; the match to TRBD2 covers 7 bases. V lost 7 bases, J lost 4 bases, and 6 bases stayed unmatched. The CDR3 spans 12 residues. Germline CDR1 is SQVTM and CDR2 is ANQGSEA. The CDR3 is CSAGAGRETQYF. In nucleotides, the CDR3 is TGCAGCGCCGGAGCGGGACGAGAGACCCAGTACTTC.

Here the CDR3 reads CSARRPGDNYGYTF. The CDR3 nucleotides are TGCAGTGCTAGACGCCCCGGGGATAACTATGGCTACACCTTC. The chain has TRBV20-1 and TRBJ1-2; D is ambiguous. Per the germline V gene, CDR1 is DFQATT and CDR2 is SNEGSKA (reference sequence). The CDR3 runs to 14 residues. The V and J ends lost 2 bases and 1 base respectively, with 11 bases between them.

The CDR3 sequence is CASSLGPPRGYGYTF. The CDR3 region has the DNA TGTGCCAGCAGCTTGGGGCCCCCCCGAGGGTATGGCTACACCTTC. The chain has TRBV14 and TRBJ1-2; D is perhaps TRBD1 (5 bases). This CDR3 is 15 amino acids long. Germline lookup yields CDR1 SGHDN and CDR2 FVKESK. V lost 5 bases and J 5 bases, leaving 18 bases between the germline ends.

CDR3 protein: CASRAGGVYEQYF. CDR3 DNA: TGTGCCAGCAGGGCAGGGGGAGTCTACGAGCAGTACTTC. This chain links TRBV2 with TRBJ2-7; 7 bases are shared with TRBD1. CDR1 is SNHLY, CDR2 FYNNEI, per germline. The CDR3 totals 13 residues. The trim removed 6 bases at V and 3 bases at J, leaving 5 bases unmatched.

The chain carries TRBV14 and TRBJ2-7; the D is unclear. This CDR3 is built from 15 residues. Germline V lookup: CDR1 SGHDN, CDR2 FVKESK. The V and J ends lost 4 bases and 2 bases respectively, with 15 bases between them. CDR3 nucleotides: TGTGCCAGCAGCCCCTGGCAACCCACTGCCTACGAGCAGTACTTC. Protein product: CASSPWQPTAYEQYF.

The V and J genes are TRBV5-1 and TRBJ1-6, with D tentatively TRBD1 (5 bases). Germline V gene data show CDR1 as SGHRS and CDR2 as YFSETQ. The length of the CDR3 is 13 residues. Trimming removed 3 bases from V and 7 bases from J, with 8 bases in between. In DNA form, the CDR3 reads TGCGCCAGCAGCTCGGACAAGAATTCACCCCTCCACTTT. Translating it yields CASSSDKNSPLHF.

The sample holds a few counts of this clonotype. This sequence joins TRBV4-2 and TRBJ1-1; perhaps TRBD1 as D (5 bases). Trimming pared 2 bases from V and 5 bases from J, leaving 12 bases between. This CDR3 is 14 amino acids long. Germline loops: CDR1 LGHNA, CDR2 YNFKEQ. The CDR3 bases are TGTGCCAGCAGCCAAATTATCGGGGGTACTGAAGCTTTCTTT. This gives the protein CASSQIIGGTEAFF.

This clonotype has just a few counts. This chain links TRBV5-4 with TRBJ2-3, with D perhaps TRBD1 (6 bases). The V and J ends lost 0 bases and 0 bases respectively, with 14 bases between them. Germline CDR1 reads SGHNT; CDR2 reads YYREEE (reference sequence). This CDR3 spans 17 amino acids. CDR3 DNA sequence: TGTGCCAGCAGCTTGGCCGGACAGATCTATAGCACAGATACGCAGTATTTT. The encoded protein is CASSLAGQIYSTDTQYF.

The chain has TRBV4-1 and TRBJ1-6, with 7 bases fitting TRBD1. V lost 1 base, J lost 0 bases, and 6 bases stayed unmatched. The CDR3 is 18 residues long. CDR1 is MGHRA, CDR2 YSYEKL, per germline. The CDR3 sequence is CASSQVTGLSSYNSPLHF. DNA of the CDR3: TGCGCCAGCAGCCAAGTGACAGGGCTCAGCTCCTATAATTCACCCCTCCACTTT.

This chain joins TRBV4-3 and TRBJ1-5, with D hard to call. In germline, CDR1 is LGHNA, CDR2 YSLEER. Trimming shortened V by 4 bases and J by 4 bases, and 17 bases separated the two germline ends. The CDR3 is 16 residues long. This CDR3 is CASSPTPTGGNQPQHF. The CDR3 DNA reads as TGCGCCAGCAGCCCCACTCCGACGGGCGGGAATCAGCCCCAGCATTTT.

This clonotype was detected a few times. The chain is built from TRBV5-1 and TRBJ1-2, with D perhaps matching TRBD1 (5 bases). Per germline, CDR1 SGHRS and CDR2 YFSETQ. The CDR3 is 13 residues long. V lost 4 bases and J lost 9, with 16 bases in between. This chain's CDR3 is CASSPPGAGRYTF. The CDR3 DNA sequence: TGCGCCAGCAGCCCACCCGGGGCGGGTCGCTACACCTTC.

This clonotype has a handful of counts. The chain is built from TRBV6-5 and TRBJ1-6; D is perhaps TRBD1 (6 bases). CDR1 is MNHEY and CDR2 is SVGAGI in the germline V gene. The CDR3 has 15 residues. Deletions cut 5 bases from V and 5 bases from J, with 13 bases between. CDR3 sequence: CASSTLKGDNSPLHF. In nucleotides, the CDR3 is TGTGCCAGCAGTACACTAAAGGGGGATAATTCACCCCTCCACTTT.

The table lists this clonotype with many counts. The chain joins TRBV4-2 to TRBJ2-3, with D unresolved. The germline V and J ends were trimmed by 6 bases and 5 bases, with 18 bases remaining between them. Per the germline V gene, CDR1 is LGHNA and CDR2 is YNFKEQ. The CDR3 runs 15 residues. Here the CDR3 reads CASSPRTSEQDTQYF. CDR3 sequence (DNA): TGTGCCAGCAGTCCCCGGACCAGCGAACAAGATACGCAGTATTTT.

This clonotype has at least ten counts. The chain has TRBV7-3 and TRBJ2-3, with 9 bases identical to TRBD2. The CDR3 totals 14 residues. Losses at the gene ends were 5 bases for V and 2 bases for J; bases not matched to a gene: 2. Per germline, CDR1 SGHTA and CDR2 FQGTGA. The CDR3 reads CASSRLAVTDTQYF. The CDR3 coding sequence is TGTGCCAGCAGCCGACTAGCGGTCACAGATACGCAGTATTTT.

V and J are TRBV20-1 and TRBJ1-2; TRBD1 might be the D (6 bases). Germline V lookup: CDR1 DFQATT, CDR2 SNEGSKA (reference sequence). The CDR3 has 12 residues. V lost 5 bases to trimming and J lost 4 bases, with 11 bases between them. The CDR3 DNA follows: TGCAGTGCTTTGGACAGCCCCTATGGCTACACCTTC. Translating it yields CSALDSPYGYTF.

This clonotype was found many times. The V and J genes are TRBV3-1 and TRBJ2-5; 9 bases agree with TRBD2. With V trimmed by 2 bases and J by 4 bases, 11 bases remained unmatched. The CDR3 covers 17 residues. Per germline, CDR1 LGHDT and CDR2 YNNKEL (reference sequence). The CDR3 loop reads CASSQIGGGASRETQYF. CDR3 in DNA: TGTGCCAGCAGCCAAATCGGCGGGGGGGCCTCTAGAGAGACCCAGTACTTC.

This clonotype was picked up a small number of times. The V call is TRBV20-1, the J call TRBJ1-2, with D perhaps TRBD1 (6 bases). Trimming stripped 1 base from V and 3 bases from J, with 15 bases between. This CDR3 spans 15 amino acids. In germline, CDR1 is DFQATT, CDR2 SNEGSKA (reference sequence). The CDR3 is CSARGLGAMDYGYTF. The CDR3 DNA reads as TGCAGTGCTAGAGGGTTGGGGGCCATGGACTATGGCTACACCTTC.

As regards this clonotype: A read error may account for a junction end that differs from germline. The CDR3 protein is CASSQLGQGPEAF. As DNA, the CDR3 is TGTGCCAGCAGTCAACTGGGACAGGGCCCCGAGGCCTTC. The chain has TRBV12-3 or TRBV12-4 and TRBJ1-2; 9 bases match TRBD1. The CDR3 contains 13 residues.

This clonotype came up a few times. The chain joins TRBV7-2 to TRBJ2-5; no clear D. Trimming took 0 bases from V and 0 from J, leaving 8 bases between them. The CDR3 is 15 residues long. Looked up from germline, CDR1 is SGHTA and CDR2 is FQGNSA. Written as DNA, the CDR3 is TGTGCCAGCAGCTTAGCCAGGCCCCACCAAGAGACCCAGTACTTC. Translated: CASSLARPHQETQYF.

The J gene is TRBJ2-1, the V gene TRBV7-2; D is uncertain. V dropped 3 bases and J dropped 1 base, with 10 bases sitting between them. Germline loops: CDR1 SGHTA, CDR2 FQGNSA. There are 15 residues in the CDR3. CDR3 sequence (DNA): TGTGCCAGCAGCTTCCTGGTGGATTCCTACAATGAGCAGTTCTTC. It translates to CASSFLVDSYNEQFF.

This clonotype came up a few times. The chain combines TRBV6-1 with TRBJ2-7; 7 nucleotides align to TRBD1. Germline assignment: CDR1 MNHNS and CDR2 SASEGT. The ends lost 6 bases at V and 2 bases at J; junction bases unmatched: 10. CDR3 length equals 15 residues. CDR3 loop: CASSRWTGQPYEQYF. The CDR3 nucleotides are TGTGCCAGCAGCCGATGGACAGGTCAACCCTACGAGCAGTACTTC.

The chain is built from TRBV5-1 and TRBJ2-4; no clear D gene. Trimming took 7 bases from V and 5 from J, leaving 7 bases between them. The CDR3 has 11 residues. Germline V gives CDR1 SGHRS, CDR2 YFSETQ. CDR3 in DNA: TGCGCCAGCCGCGGAGAAAACATTCAGTACTTC. Translating it yields CASRGENIQYF.

This clonotype was seen many times. The chain employs TRBV20-1 and TRBJ2-1; D gene ambiguous. V was clipped by 0 bases and J by 2 bases, with 11 bases between them. CDR1 is DFQATT and CDR2 is SNEGSKA in the germline V gene (reference sequence). The CDR3 length is 15 residues. CDR3 DNA sequence: TGCAGTGCTAGAGACCGGGTTTCCCCCTACAATGAGCAGTTCTTC. Translation gives CSARDRVSPYNEQFF.